This section outlines one T cell receptor beta chain sequence together with its context. Its antigen is unknown. This entry belongs to a study of cytomegalovirus exposure and HLA in healthy donors. Regarding the study as a whole: Some TCR beta chains (around 160 of them) were listed as cytomegalovirus-associated. Per a later analysis, 18,000 or so TCR beta sequences showed association with HLA alleles at 0.05 false discovery rate.

In germline, CDR1 is SGHRS, CDR2 YFSETQ. The CDR3 covers 13 residues. Trimming removed 5 bases at V and 2 bases at J, with 9 bases between. Although they were nominally healthy when sampled, donors likely had unrecorded immune exposures. The primer mix had 60 Vbeta and 13 Jbeta primers. Authors' analysis steps: A later analysis tallied 65 million to 85 million unique TCR beta chains, around 11 million of them shared. The data were produced by immunoSEQ multiplex PCR, yet TCRdb's version contains in-frame clones alone and is incomplete. V, J and clone size derive from that table, while D and trimming were established from the DNA sequence. The table records about 210,000 clones, approximately 79% of them present only once.

Sequenced input: PBMCs. The TCR originated in a male donor in good health and CMV-seronegative. The V and J genes are TRBV5-1 and TRBJ2-3; D is unclear. The CDR3 bases are TGCGCCAGCAGGGTCAGTCTCACAGATACGCAGTATTTT. As protein: CASRVSLTDTQYF.